A single sample gave rise to the 10 T cell receptor beta chains below, sequenced in a study of shared clonotypes between healthy human individuals. Data came from immunoSEQ multiplex PCR; TCRdb stores just in-frame clones and leaves some out. The sample lists about a million clones, about 75% occurring once. The specimen was memory CD4+ T cells sorted from blood. Subset described: CD45RA-negative fraction. These receptors all come from a man aged 18 to 29 in good health.

As for this clone: Other DNA sequences of this sample code for an identical CDR3. The chain couples TRBV7-2 to TRBJ2-7; 13 nucleotides align to TRBD2. CDR3 length equals 14 residues. With V trimmed by 5 bases and J by 4 bases, 2 bases remained unmatched. CDR1 and CDR2 from the germline V gene are SGHTA and FQGNSA. DNA of the CDR3: TGTGCCAGCAGCCGGACTAGCGGGAGTTACGAGCAGTACTTC. It specifies CASSRTSGSYEQYF.

Worth noting for this clone: This CDR3 is also generated by other DNA sequences in the sample. This chain connects TRBV6-5 to TRBJ2-7; the D gene is possibly TRBD1 (6 bases). The length of the CDR3 is 13 residues. CDR1 and CDR2 from the germline V gene are MNHEY and SVGAGI. Deletions cut 6 bases from V and 2 bases from J, with 11 bases between. DNA for the CDR3: TGTGCCAGCAGCCCAGGGGCGCCCTACGAGCAGTACTTC. Translation gives CASSPGAPYEQYF.

CDR3 in DNA: TGTGCCAGCGAATCGACAGATATCGACTCCTACGAGCAGTACTTC. Translating gives CASESTDIDSYEQYF. V gene TRBV2 combines with J gene TRBJ2-7, with TRBD1 as a possible D gene (5 bases). Germline-derived CDR1 and CDR2 are SNHLY and FYNNEI. This CDR3 is built from 15 residues. Trimming shortened V by 8 bases and J by 0 bases, and 17 bases separated the two germline ends.

Worth noting for this clone: A read error is possible here, since a much larger clone lies one base away. CDR3 DNA sequence: TGCGCCAGCAGCGTGGGGACAGATACGCAGTATTTT. This sequence encodes CASSVGTDTQYF. The chain links TRBV5-1 to TRBJ2-3; D is unresolved. Germline-derived CDR1 and CDR2 are SGHRS and YFSETQ. The ends were cut back, 4 bases at V and 3 bases at J, with 6 bases in the middle. This CDR3 is built from 12 residues.

This clone was detected only once. The chain employs TRBV18 and TRBJ1-1; 7 bases map to TRBD1. The CDR3 is made up of 15 amino acids. J lost 1 base, V lost 4 bases, and 6 bases had no gene match. Germline CDR1 and CDR2: KGHSH and LQKENI. CDR3 region: CASSLAGTENTEAFF. CDR3 DNA: TGTGCCAGCTCACTCGCCGGGACAGAGAACACTGAAGCTTTCTTT.

V and J are TRBV19 and TRBJ1-2; D is possibly TRBD1 (5 bases). V dropped 2 bases and J dropped 1 base, with 8 bases sitting between them. There are 14 residues in the CDR3. Germline CDR1 reads LNHDA; CDR2 reads SQIVND (reference sequence). The CDR3 coding sequence is TGTGCCAGTAGTATATGGGACGGTAACTATGGCTACACCTTC. Translation: CASSIWDGNYGYTF.

This rearrangement joins TRBV10-1 to TRBJ1-5; no clear D gene. Trimming pared 11 bases from V and 4 bases from J, leaving 15 bases between. CDR3 size: 13 residues. Germline CDR1 and CDR2: WNHNN and SYGVQD (reference sequence). The chain's CDR3 is CAGKPEWNQPQHF. The CDR3 region has the DNA TGCGCCGGCAAACCGGAGTGGAATCAGCCCCAGCATTTT.

This clone was observed a handful of times. The chain recombines TRBV7-2 with TRBJ1-1; D call uncertain. Germline V gene data show CDR1 as SGHTA and CDR2 as FQGNSA. The CDR3 is made up of 13 amino acids. Trimming removed 4 bases at V and 4 bases at J, with 10 bases between. CDR3 coding DNA: TGTGCCAGCAGCTCAGCCCTTAGCACTGAAGCTTTCTTT. This translates into CASSSALSTEAFF.

This clone occurred a few times. This sequence joins TRBV28 and TRBJ1-1; D uncertain. This CDR3 comprises 12 residues. V lost 11 bases and J lost 5, with 15 bases in between. In germline, CDR1 is MDHEN, CDR2 SYDVKM. The CDR3 nucleotides read TGTGCCTCCCAGTCGGTGAGGACTGAAGCTTTCTTT. Residues: CASQSVRTEAFF.

This clone was detected once. This rearrangement joins TRBV5-1 to TRBJ2-5; the D gene could be TRBD1 or TRBD2 (5 bases each). Germline lookup yields CDR1 SGHRS and CDR2 YFSETQ. The ends were cut back, 3 bases at V and 3 bases at J, with 15 bases in the middle. CDR3 length equals 15 residues. The CDR3 DNA reads TGCGCCAGCAGCTACTCTCGTGGGGGAGAAGAGACCCAGTACTTC. It translates to CASSYSRGGEETQYF.